This TCR beta chain was identified in a study of post-analysis software for immune sequencing data. Findings and caveats of the study: Roughly 5 TRBV segments (TRBV5-6, TRBV5-1 and TRBV20-1 among them) occurred more frequently in patients than in controls. Diversity measured as normalized Chao1 was significantly lower in multiple sclerosis patients than in controls.

TCR beta libraries were prepared from cDNA with unique molecular identifiers. Input of about 0.85 to 10 million T cells yielded around 500,000 cDNA molecules. TCRdb re-analysed the PCR reads in MiXCR, keeping a single row per CDR3 protein. Of roughly 400,000 distinct CDR3 sequences listed, roughly 40% are singletons. V dropped 5 bases and J dropped 2; count of bases not matched to a gene: 9. This CDR3 contains 15 residues. On this clonotype itself: The antigen remains unidentified.

The rearrangement links TRBV12-3 or TRBV12-4 to TRBJ2-7; 7 positions match TRBD1. This clonotype originated in a girl aged 2-10 years with multiple sclerosis. Sequenced: blood. CDR3 loop: CASSRPETGPYEQYF. The DNA for the CDR3 is TGTGCCAGCAGTCGGCCAGAGACAGGGCCCTACGAGCAGTACTTC.